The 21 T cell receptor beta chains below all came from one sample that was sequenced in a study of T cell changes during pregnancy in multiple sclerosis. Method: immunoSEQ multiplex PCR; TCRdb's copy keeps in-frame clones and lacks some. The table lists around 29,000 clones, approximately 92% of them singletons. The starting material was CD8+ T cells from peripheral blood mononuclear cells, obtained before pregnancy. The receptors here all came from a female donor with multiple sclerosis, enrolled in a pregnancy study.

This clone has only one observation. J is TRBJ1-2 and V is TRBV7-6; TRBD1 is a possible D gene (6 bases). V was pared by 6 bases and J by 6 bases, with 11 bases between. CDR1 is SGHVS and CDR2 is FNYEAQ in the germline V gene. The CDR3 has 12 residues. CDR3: CASSQTGDGYTF. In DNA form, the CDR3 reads TGTGCCAGCAGTCAGACAGGTGATGGCTACACCTTC.

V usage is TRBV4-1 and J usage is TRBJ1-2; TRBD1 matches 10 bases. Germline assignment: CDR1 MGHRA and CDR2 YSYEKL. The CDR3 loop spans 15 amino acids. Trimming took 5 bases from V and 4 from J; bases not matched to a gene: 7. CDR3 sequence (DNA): TGCGCCAGCAGCAAAGTGGGACAGGGGATCTATGGCTACACCTTC. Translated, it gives CASSKVGQGIYGYTF.

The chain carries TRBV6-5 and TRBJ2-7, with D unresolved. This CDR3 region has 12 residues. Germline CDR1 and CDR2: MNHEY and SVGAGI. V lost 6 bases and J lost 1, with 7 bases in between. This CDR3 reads CASRSRSYEQYF. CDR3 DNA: TGTGCCAGCAGGTCCAGGTCCTACGAGCAGTACTTC.

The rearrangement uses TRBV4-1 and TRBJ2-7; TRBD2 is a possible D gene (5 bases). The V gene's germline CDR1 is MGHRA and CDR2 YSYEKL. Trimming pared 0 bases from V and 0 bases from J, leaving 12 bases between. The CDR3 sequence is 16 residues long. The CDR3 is CASSQEASLTSYEQYF. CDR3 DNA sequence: TGCGCCAGCAGCCAAGAGGCTAGCCTCACCTCCTACGAGCAGTACTTC.

In DNA form, the CDR3 reads TGTGCCAGCAGCTTACTACAGGGGGCTGAGGCTGAAAAACTGTTTTTT. This codes for CASSLLQGAEAEKLFF. J is TRBJ1-4 and V is TRBV7-9; 9 bases agree with TRBD1. The germline V gene has CDR1 SEHNR and CDR2 FQNEAQ (reference sequence). The V segment lost 2 bases and the J segment 7 bases; nucleotides outside the gene matches: 8. The CDR3 totals 16 residues.

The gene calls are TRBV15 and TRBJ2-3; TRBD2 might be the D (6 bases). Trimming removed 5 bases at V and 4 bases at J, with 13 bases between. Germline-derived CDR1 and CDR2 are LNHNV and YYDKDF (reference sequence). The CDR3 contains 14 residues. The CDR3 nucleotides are TGTGCCACCAGCCCCCGGAGGGGCGCAGATACGCAGTATTTT. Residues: CATSPRRGADTQYF.

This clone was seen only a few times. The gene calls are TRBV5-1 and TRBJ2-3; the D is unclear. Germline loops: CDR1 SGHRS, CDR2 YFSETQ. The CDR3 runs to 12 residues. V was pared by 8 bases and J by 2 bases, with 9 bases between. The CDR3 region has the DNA TGCGCCAGTCAGCGAGACACAGATACGCAGTATTTT. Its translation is CASQRDTDTQYF.

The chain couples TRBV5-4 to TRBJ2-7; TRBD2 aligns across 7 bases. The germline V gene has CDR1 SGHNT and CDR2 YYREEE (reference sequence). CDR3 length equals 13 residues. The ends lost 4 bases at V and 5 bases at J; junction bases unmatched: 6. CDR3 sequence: CASSPGGFNEQYF. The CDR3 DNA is TGTGCCAGCAGCCCGGGGGGATTTAACGAGCAGTACTTC.

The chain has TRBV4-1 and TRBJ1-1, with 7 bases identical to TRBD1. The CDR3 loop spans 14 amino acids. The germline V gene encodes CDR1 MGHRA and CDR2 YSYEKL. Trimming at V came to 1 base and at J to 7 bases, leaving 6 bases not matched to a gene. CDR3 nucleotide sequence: TGCGCCAGCAGCCAAGCAAACCGGGACAGTGAAGCTTTCTTT. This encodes CASSQANRDSEAFF.

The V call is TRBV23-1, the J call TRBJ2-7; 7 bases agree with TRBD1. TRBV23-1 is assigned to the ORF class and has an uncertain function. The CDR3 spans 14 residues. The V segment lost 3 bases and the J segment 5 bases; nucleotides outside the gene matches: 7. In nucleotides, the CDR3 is TGCGCCAGCAGTCAGACAGGGAATAGCCACGAGCAGTACTTC. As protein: CASSQTGNSHEQYF.

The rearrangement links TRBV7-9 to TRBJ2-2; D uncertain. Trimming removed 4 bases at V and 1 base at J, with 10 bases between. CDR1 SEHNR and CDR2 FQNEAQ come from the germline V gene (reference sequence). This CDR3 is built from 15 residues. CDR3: CASSSGQLNTGELFF. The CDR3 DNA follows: TGTGCCAGCAGCTCGGGTCAGCTGAACACCGGGGAGCTGTTTTTT.

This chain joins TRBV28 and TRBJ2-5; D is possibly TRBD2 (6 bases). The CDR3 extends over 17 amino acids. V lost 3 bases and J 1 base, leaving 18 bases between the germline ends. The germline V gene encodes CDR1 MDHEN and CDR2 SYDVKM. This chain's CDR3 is CASSLSLETGSQETQYF. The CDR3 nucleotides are TGTGCCAGCAGTTTGTCCCTGGAAACCGGGAGCCAAGAGACCCAGTACTTC.

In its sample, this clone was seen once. CDR3 residues: CASSLNSMRTSKDHNEQFF. In DNA form, the CDR3 reads TGTGCCAGCAGTTTAAACAGTATGAGAACCTCAAAGGATCACAATGAGCAGTTCTTC. The gene calls are TRBV27 and TRBJ2-1; D unclear. The germline V gene has CDR1 MNHEY and CDR2 SMNVEV (reference sequence). V gave up 2 bases and J gave up 5 bases, with 25 bases separating them. This CDR3 region has 19 residues.

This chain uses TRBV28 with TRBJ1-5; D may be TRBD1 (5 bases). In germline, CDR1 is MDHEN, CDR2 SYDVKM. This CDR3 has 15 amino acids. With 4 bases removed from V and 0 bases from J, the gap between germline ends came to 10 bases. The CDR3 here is CASSSRADSNQPQHF. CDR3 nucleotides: TGTGCCAGCAGTTCCAGGGCAGATAGCAATCAGCCCCAGCATTTT.

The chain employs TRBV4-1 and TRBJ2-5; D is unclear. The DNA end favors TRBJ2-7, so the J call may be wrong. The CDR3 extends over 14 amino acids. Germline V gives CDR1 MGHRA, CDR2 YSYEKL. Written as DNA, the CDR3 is TGCGCCAGCAGCCAAGAATCCGTATATTACGAGCAGTACTTC. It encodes CASSQESVYYEQYF.

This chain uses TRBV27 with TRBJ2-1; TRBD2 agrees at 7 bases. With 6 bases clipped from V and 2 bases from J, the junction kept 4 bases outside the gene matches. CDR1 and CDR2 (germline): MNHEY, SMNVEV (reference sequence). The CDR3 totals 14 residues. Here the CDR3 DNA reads TGTGCCAGCAGAGGACTAGACCCCTACAATGAGCAGTTCTTC. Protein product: CASRGLDPYNEQFF.

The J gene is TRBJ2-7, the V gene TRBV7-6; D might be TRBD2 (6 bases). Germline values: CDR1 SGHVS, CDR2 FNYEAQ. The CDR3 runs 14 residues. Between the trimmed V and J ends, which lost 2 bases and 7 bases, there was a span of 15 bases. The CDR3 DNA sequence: TGTGCCAGCAGCTTAATAGCGGCCCCATGGGAGCAGTACTTC. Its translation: CASSLIAAPWEQYF.

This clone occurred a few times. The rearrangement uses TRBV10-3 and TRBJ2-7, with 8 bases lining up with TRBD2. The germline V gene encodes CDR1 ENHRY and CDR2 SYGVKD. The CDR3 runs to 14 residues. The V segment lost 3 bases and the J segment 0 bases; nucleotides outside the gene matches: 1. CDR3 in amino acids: CAISDGGGSYEQYF. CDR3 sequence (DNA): TGTGCCATCAGTGACGGGGGGGGCTCCTACGAGCAGTACTTC.

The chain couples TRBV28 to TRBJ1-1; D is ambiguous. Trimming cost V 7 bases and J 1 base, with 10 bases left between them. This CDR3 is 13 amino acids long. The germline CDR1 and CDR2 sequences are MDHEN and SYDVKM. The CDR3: CASIPFGNTEAFF. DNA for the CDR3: TGTGCCAGCATCCCTTTCGGGAACACTGAAGCTTTCTTT.

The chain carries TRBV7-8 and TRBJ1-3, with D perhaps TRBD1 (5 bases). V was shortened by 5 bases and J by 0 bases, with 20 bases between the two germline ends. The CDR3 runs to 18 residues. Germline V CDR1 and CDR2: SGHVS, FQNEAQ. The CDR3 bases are TGTGCCAGCAGCCCCCGTATGACAGCCATCGTCTCTGGAAACACCATATATTTT. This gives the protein CASSPRMTAIVSGNTIYF.

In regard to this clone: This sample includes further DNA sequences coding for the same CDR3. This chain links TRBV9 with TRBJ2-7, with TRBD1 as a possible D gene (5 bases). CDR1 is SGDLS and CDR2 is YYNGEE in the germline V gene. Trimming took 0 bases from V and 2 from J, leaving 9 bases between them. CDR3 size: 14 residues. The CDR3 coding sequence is TGTGCCAGCAGCGTAGGGGGCGGCACCTACGAGCAGTACTTC. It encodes CASSVGGGTYEQYF.